Shown below are 8 T cell receptor beta chains from a single sample sequenced in a study of blood T cell repertoires in COVID-19. Sequencing used immunoSEQ multiplex PCR; TCRdb keeps in-frame clones, though not all of them. The sample shows roughly 71,000 clones, more than 70% of them seen only once. Sequencing used peripheral blood. Receptor source: a man aged 45 to 65 with active COVID-19.

V is TRBV5-6 and J is TRBJ2-1, with 8 bases fitting TRBD1. In germline, CDR1 is SGHDT, CDR2 YYEEEE. The V gene end was trimmed by 4 bases and the J gene end by 8 bases; junction bases not matched to a gene: 11. The CDR3 totals 15 residues. The CDR3 protein is CASSVVGQGAHEQFF. CDR3 DNA sequence: TGTGCCAGCAGCGTAGTGGGTCAGGGGGCCCATGAGCAGTTCTTC. Full variable domain (rest looked up from reference TRBV5-6 and TRBJ2-1): DAGVTQSPTHLIKTRGQQVTLRCSPKSGHDTVSWYQQALGQGPQFIFQYYEEEERQRGNFPDRFSGHQFPNYSSELNVNALLLGDSALYLCASSVVGQGAHEQFFGPGTRLTVL.

This chain joins TRBV27 and TRBJ2-1, with 10 nucleotides matching TRBD2. Unmatched junction bases numbered 16, after V lost 8 bases and J lost 9 bases. This CDR3 spans 16 amino acids. The germline CDR1 and CDR2 sequences are MNHEY and SMNVEV (reference sequence). In nucleotides, the CDR3 is TGTGCCAGCCGGAGAAATGGGCTAGCGGGGGTGCTTGAGCAGTTCTTC. It specifies CASRRNGLAGVLEQFF.

The chain has TRBV4-3 and TRBJ1-2, with 9 positions matching TRBD1. Trimming removed 1 base from V and 8 bases from J; junction bases left unmatched: 5. This CDR3 comprises 14 residues. Germline CDR1 is LGHNA and CDR2 is YSLEER. CDR3 region: CASSQAGTGYGYTF. CDR3 nucleotides: TGCGCCAGCAGCCAAGCGGGGACAGGGTACGGCTACACCTTC.

This clone was detected a few times. V usage is TRBV18 and J usage is TRBJ1-6; possibly TRBD1 for D (5 bases). V was pared by 8 bases and J by 9 bases, with 17 bases between. The germline V gene encodes CDR1 KGHSH and CDR2 LQKENI. This CDR3 has 14 amino acids. The CDR3 sequence is CASQSREGGSPLHF. The CDR3 bases are TGTGCCAGCCAGAGCAGGGAGGGCGGTTCACCCCTCCACTTT.

The chain employs TRBV7-9 and TRBJ2-3; possibly TRBD2 for D (7 bases). This CDR3 is 17 amino acids long. The V gene lost 3 bases and the J gene lost 3 bases, with 19 bases spanning the gap. Germline values: CDR1 SEHNR, CDR2 FQNEAQ (reference sequence). This CDR3 is CASSFEWGGHGTDTQYF. CDR3 nucleotides: TGTGCCAGCAGCTTCGAATGGGGGGGGCACGGAACAGATACGCAGTATTTT.

The chain joins TRBV7-2 to TRBJ1-2; 8 nucleotides agree with TRBD1. Germline values: CDR1 SGHTA, CDR2 FQGNSA. CDR3 length: 14 residues. Trimming cost V 3 bases and J 6 bases; bases outside gene matches: 6. In DNA, the CDR3 is TGTGCCAGCAGCTTTCAAAAGGACAGGGATGGCTACACCTTC. It specifies CASSFQKDRDGYTF.

This clone was seen just once. The V and J genes are TRBV6-1 and TRBJ2-3; possibly TRBD2 for D (5 bases). Germline V CDR1 and CDR2: MNHNS, SASEGT. This CDR3 has 12 amino acids. V was cut by 2 bases and J by 9 bases, with 9 bases left in between. The CDR3 sequence: CASSEQRETQYF. In nucleotides, the CDR3 is TGTGCCAGCAGTGAACAGAGGGAAACGCAGTATTTT.

V usage is TRBV5-4 and J usage is TRBJ2-5, with 7 bases lining up with TRBD1. Germline trimming cut 7 bases from V and 5 bases from J; bases unmatched to any gene: 11. The germline gives CDR1 SGHNT, CDR2 YYREEE (reference sequence). The CDR3 spans 14 residues. The CDR3 bases are TGTGCCAGCGAAGACCAAGGGGGCGTGGAGACCCAGTACTTC. Protein product: CASEDQGGVETQYF.